These 21 T cell receptor beta chains originate from one sample sequenced in a study of cytomegalovirus exposure and HLA in healthy donors. PCR used 60 Vbeta primers and 13 Jbeta primers. Only in-frame clones appear in the TCRdb table, and some are missing; sequencing was by immunoSEQ multiplex PCR. The sample carries 140,000 or so clones, about 61% recorded once. The sequencing input was PBMCs. The receptors derive from a male donor in good health and CMV-seronegative.

This chain links TRBV28 with TRBJ1-6; D is undetermined. The CDR3 is 13 amino acids. With 10 bases removed from V and 8 bases from J, the gap between germline ends came to 15 bases. The germline CDR1 and CDR2 sequences are MDHEN and SYDVKM. The CDR3 DNA follows: TGTGCCACCCGTCCATCAACAGATTCACCCCTCCACTTT. This encodes CATRPSTDSPLHF.

V and J are TRBV28 and TRBJ2-1; 7 bases line up with TRBD2. There are 15 residues in the CDR3. Germline V gene lookup returns CDR1 MDHEN and CDR2 SYDVKM. Trimming took 1 base from V and 4 from J; bases not matched to a gene: 4. The CDR3 coding sequence is TGTGCCAGCAGTTTATTGGGGGGGAGTTACAATGAGCAGTTCTTC. Protein: CASSLLGGSYNEQFF.

This sequence joins TRBV7-3 and TRBJ1-1, with TRBD1 identical over 9 bases. The CDR3 length is 16 residues. Germline loops: CDR1 SGHTA, CDR2 FQGTGA. V dropped 5 bases and J dropped 6; count of bases not matched to a gene: 13. CDR3 loop: CASSGGTGSSVAEAFF. The CDR3 DNA reads TGTGCCAGCAGCGGAGGGACAGGGAGTTCTGTCGCTGAAGCTTTCTTT.

This clone has just a few counts. J is TRBJ1-2 and V is TRBV12-5, with TRBD1 matching 8 bases. The germline V gene encodes CDR1 LGHNT and CDR2 FRNRAP. Germline trimming cut 4 bases from V and 1 base from J; bases unmatched to any gene: 5. The length of the CDR3 is 15 residues. CDR3 amino acids: CASGSRQGHNYGYTF. In nucleotides, the CDR3 is TGTGCTAGTGGTTCCCGACAGGGGCATAACTATGGCTACACCTTC.

This clone occurred once. The V gene is TRBV11-2, the J gene TRBJ2-1; TRBD2 agrees at 10 bases. CDR3 size: 15 residues. The germline V gene encodes CDR1 SGHAT and CDR2 FQNNGV. Trimming removed 2 bases from V and 9 bases from J; junction bases left unmatched: 7. CDR3 in DNA: TGTGCCAGCAGCTTAAGCGGGGGGGCCGGATCTGAGCAGTTCTTC. Its translation is CASSLSGGAGSEQFF.

V usage is TRBV18 and J usage is TRBJ1-1; D uncertain. Germline-derived CDR1 and CDR2 are KGHSH and LQKENI. This CDR3 contains 15 residues. V lost 1 base to trimming and J lost 1 base, with 10 bases between them. The CDR3 sequence is CASSPRGVTNTEAFF. The CDR3 DNA follows: TGTGCCAGCTCACCACGCGGGGTTACGAACACTGAAGCTTTCTTT.

This clone showed up just a few times. The rearrangement joins TRBV5-6 to TRBJ2-1; tentative D call: TRBD2 (5 bases). V was pared by 0 bases and J by 5 bases, with 21 bases between. Germline assignment: CDR1 SGHDT and CDR2 YYEEEE. This CDR3 is built from 18 residues. The CDR3 region has the DNA TGTGCCAGCAGCTTGGCCCGTGGCAGCGGTACGTGGGACAATGAGCAGTTCTTC. It yields the protein CASSLARGSGTWDNEQFF.

A few counts support this clone. The rearrangement uses TRBV28 and TRBJ1-2, with D possibly TRBD1 on 6 matching bases. The V end lost 2 bases, the J end lost 4 bases, and 8 bases lay between the germline ends. CDR3 length: 13 residues. The germline V gene has CDR1 MDHEN and CDR2 SYDVKM. The CDR3 loop reads CASSLGGLYGYTF. CDR3 DNA: TGTGCCAGCAGTTTAGGGGGCCTCTATGGCTACACCTTC.

This chain uses TRBV19 with TRBJ1-2, with TRBD1 as a possible D gene (5 bases). The ends were cut back, 1 base at V and 8 bases at J, with 14 bases in the middle. The CDR3 extends over 14 amino acids. The V gene's germline CDR1 is LNHDA and CDR2 SQIVND (reference sequence). The CDR3 coding sequence is TGTGCCAGTAGTATAGGGGACTGGAGCAGAGGCTACACCTTC. As protein: CASSIGDWSRGYTF.

This clone has only a few counts. The chain has TRBV5-1 and TRBJ2-1; no firm D call. Trimming took off 0 bases at V and 0 bases at J, with 4 bases between the two ends. Per germline, CDR1 SGHRS and CDR2 YFSETQ. CDR3 length equals 14 residues. The CDR3 sequence is CASSLDSSYNEQFF. CDR3 DNA sequence: TGCGCCAGCAGCTTGGACAGCTCCTACAATGAGCAGTTCTTC. The complete variable domain, with remaining parts taken from reference TRBV5-1 and TRBJ2-1, reads KAGVTQTPRYLIKTRGQQVTLSCSPISGHRSVSWYQQTPGQGLQFLFEYFSETQRNKGNFPGRFSGRQFSNSRSEMNVSTLELGDSALYLCASSLDSSYNEQFFGPGTRLTVL.

The chain joins TRBV9 to TRBJ2-3; 9 nucleotides agree with TRBD2. Germline V CDR1 and CDR2: SGDLS, YYNGEE. V shed 2 bases, J shed 1 base, and the junction held 17 bases outside the gene matches. The CDR3 is 20 residues long. The CDR3 DNA sequence: TGTGCCAGCAGCGTTGGTGTGGGCGGGGGGGCGAGTTTTGGCACAGATACGCAGTATTTT. Translated: CASSVGVGGGASFGTDTQYF.

The V gene is TRBV7-3, the J gene TRBJ2-1; D may be TRBD2 (6 bases). CDR1 is SGHTA and CDR2 is FQGTGA in the germline V gene. The CDR3 consists of 12 residues. V lost 5 bases to trimming and J lost 9 bases, with 11 bases between them. The CDR3 DNA reads TGTGCCAGCAGCGAGCAGGGAGGTGAGCAGTTCTTC. Amino acids: CASSEQGGEQFF.

This clone was seen more than once but under ten times. The genes are TRBV9 and TRBJ2-4, with TRBD2 as a possible D gene (6 bases). Trimming removed 2 bases at V and 6 bases at J, with 21 bases between. In germline, CDR1 is SGDLS, CDR2 YYNGEE. CDR3 length: 17 residues. DNA of the CDR3: TGTGCCAGCAGCGTCGGAGGGGCCCGACAGAGGGGAAACATTCAGTACTTC. Protein product: CASSVGGARQRGNIQYF. Combining the CDR3 with reference TRBV9 and TRBJ2-4 gives the whole variable domain DSGVTQTPKHLITATGQRVTLRCSPRSGDLSVYWYQQSLDQGLQFLIQYYNGEERAKGNILERFSAQQFPDLHSELNLSSLELGDSALYFCASSVGGARQRGNIQYFGAGTRLSVL.

Points on this clone: One junction end does not reproduce the germline sequence, and a read error may be involved. V usage is TRBV14 and J usage is TRBJ1-5, with TRBD1 as a possible D gene (5 bases). Germline CDR1 is SGHDN and CDR2 is FVKESK. The CDR3 totals 21 residues. CDR3: CSSSQDPNGPGRTQSNQPQHF. As DNA, the CDR3 is TGTTCCAGCAGCCAAGATCCGAACGGGCCAGGGAGGACCCAAAGCAATCAGCCCCAGCATTTT.

This clone appeared a few times. The rearrangement links TRBV2 to TRBJ2-7; 12 nucleotides align to TRBD2. The CDR3 extends over 16 amino acids. Germline V gene sequence: CDR1 SNHLY, CDR2 FYNNEI. The J segment lost 6 bases and the V segment lost 5 bases, leaving 11 bases of the junction unmatched. This CDR3 reads CASSRLAGVHGGEQYF. The CDR3 DNA is TGTGCCAGCAGTCGACTAGCGGGGGTGCATGGCGGCGAGCAGTACTTC.

This clone was observed a few times. V gene TRBV5-8 combines with J gene TRBJ1-4; tentative D call: TRBD1 (6 bases). V lost 4 bases to trimming and J lost 7 bases, with 20 bases between them. In germline, CDR1 is SGHTS, CDR2 YDEGEE. The CDR3 covers 16 residues. DNA for the CDR3: TGTGCCAGCAGCACCCGGACAGCCGATATTGGTGAAAAACTGTTTTTT. Its translation is CASSTRTADIGEKLFF.

The V and J genes are TRBV14 and TRBJ1-2, with D maybe TRBD1 (5 bases). V lost 0 bases, J lost 8 bases, and 13 bases lay in between. CDR1 and CDR2 from the germline V gene are SGHDN and FVKESK. CDR3 length equals 14 residues. The CDR3 bases are TGTGCCAGCAGCCAAGATCTAGGGGTGAGGGGCTACACCTTC. It encodes CASSQDLGVRGYTF. The whole variable domain, remainder taken from reference TRBV14 and TRBJ1-2, is EAGVTQFPSHSVIEKGQTVTLRCDPISGHDNLYWYRRVMGKEIKFLLHFVKESKQDESGMPNNRFLAERTGGTYSTLKVQPAELEDSGVYFCASSQDLGVRGYTFGSGTRLTVV.

This clone was counted once. V is TRBV28 and J is TRBJ2-7, with a tentative D call TRBD1 (5 bases). The V end lost 5 bases, the J end lost 3 bases, and 11 bases lay between the germline ends. CDR3 length: 13 residues. Germline V gene data show CDR1 as MDHEN and CDR2 as SYDVKM. CDR3 DNA sequence: TGTGCCAGCAGTCGGACATCAAACTACGAGCAGTACTTC. Protein sequence: CASSRTSNYEQYF.

The chain recombines TRBV5-4 with TRBJ2-5, with TRBD2 identical over 14 bases. The CDR3 has 16 amino acids. The trim removed 4 bases at V and 5 bases at J, leaving 7 bases unmatched. Germline loops: CDR1 SGHNT, CDR2 YYREEE (reference sequence). The CDR3 sequence: CASSGGTSGRWETQYF. The DNA of the CDR3 is TGTGCCAGCAGCGGCGGGACTAGCGGGAGATGGGAGACCCAGTACTTC.

This clone was recorded a few times. The CDR3 nucleotides read TGTGCCAGCAGTTACCAGTCAGGGATTAATGAAAAACTGTTTTTT. As protein: CASSYQSGINEKLFF. The genes are TRBV6-5 and TRBJ1-4; D possibly corresponds to TRBD1 (5 bases). This CDR3 comprises 15 residues. CDR1 and CDR2 (germline): MNHEY, SVGAGI. V was shortened by 2 bases and J by 4 bases, with 11 bases between the two germline ends.

This clone has just a few counts. The genes are TRBV18 and TRBJ1-1; possibly TRBD1 for D (5 bases). V dropped 0 bases and J dropped 4 bases, with 12 bases sitting between them. The CDR3 sequence is 15 residues long. Germline assignment: CDR1 KGHSH and CDR2 LQKENI. CDR3 sequence reads: CASSPPGTYATEAFF. CDR3 bases: TGTGCCAGCTCACCACCGGGGACTTATGCCACTGAAGCTTTCTTT.